This TCR beta chain is drawn from a study of blood T cell repertoires in COVID-19 (dated by TCRdb to 2018 to 2020). In the study overall: Samples from collaborators originated in the United States, Italy and Spain and spanned both the acute and convalescent phases of COVID-19. The prospective study material was composed of cDNA or gDNA derived from T cells, B-cell-depleted T cells, or PBMCs. Subjects who had been exposed to COVID-19, were actively infected with it, or had recovered from it provided the deeply sampled blood TCRbeta repertoires that made up the dataset. The repertoires were released in a freely available public database intended as a resource for research on the immune response to SARS-CoV-2. The samples were drawn from the first 160 participants of the ongoing ImmuneRACE study and from over a thousand subjects provided by 6 global collaborators. Sample metadata almost always included a de-identified subject ID, COVID-19 status, age in years and sex. Where available, HLA class I and class II types were obtained from metadata supplied by the sample provider rather than from assay-based typing. What the research found in general, with its limitations: The quantity of clinical and demographic metadata differed by source and by participant and was supplied without curation.

Relative to germline, V is 4 bases shorter and J is 0 bases shorter, with 15 bases between their ends. Including cysteine and phenylalanine, the CDR3 has 15 amino acids. Kept here is only the CDR3 DNA, which spans 45 bases and is read in frame from base 1. Based on the germline V gene, the CDR1 and CDR2 sequences are SQVTM and ANQGSEA. To note about this clone: The antigen it recognizes is unknown. Within one base of it there is no much larger clone, and no base qualities were kept.

TCRbeta CDR3 regions were amplified from genomic DNA using the immunoSEQ Assay, a bias-controlled multiplex PCR. Under the source paper's analysis protocol: The number of nucleated cells in each sample was estimated by amplification of reference gene primers within the assay. To quantify the absolute abundance of each unique TCRbeta CDR3 rearrangement, sequence reads were collapsed and filtered. Productive Simpson clonality was computed per sample as the square root of Simpson's diversity index over productive rearrangements. TCRdb obtained this table from immuneACCESS and retained in-frame rearrangements with V and J assigned. These tables miss some clones; where compared with another copy, unresolved V genes account for less than half of the shortfall, and the remainder is unexplained. V, J and clone size are taken as reported in that table, and D and trimming were inferred from the DNA itself. The sample profile shows approximately 76,000 clones; 85% to 90% of them were found once. More than 15% of the sample lies in the top ten.

Whole blood was collected in K2EDTA tubes by collaborating institutions according to the institutions' own protocols. For TCRbeta analysis, collaborator samples were shipped as frozen whole blood, as isolated PBMCs, or as DNA extracted from either sample type. This sequence was found in a man at least 80 years old in a cohort sampled during active COVID-19. The chain joins TRBV29-1 to TRBJ1-2, with TRBD1 as a weak D call on 6 bases. Sequenced sample: peripheral blood. The CDR3 corresponds to CSVVEQGSANYGYTF. Here is the DNA: TGCAGCGTTGTAGAACAGGGTTCCGCTAACTATGGCTACACCTTC. The entire variable domain, with the stretches around the CDR3 drawn from the reference TRBV29-1 and TRBJ1-2 proteins, is SAVISQKPSRDICQRGTSLTIQCQVDSQVTMMFWYRQQPGQSLTLIATANQGSEATYESGFVIDKFPISRPNLTFSTLTVSNMSPEDSSIYLCSVVEQGSANYGYTFGSGTRLTVV.